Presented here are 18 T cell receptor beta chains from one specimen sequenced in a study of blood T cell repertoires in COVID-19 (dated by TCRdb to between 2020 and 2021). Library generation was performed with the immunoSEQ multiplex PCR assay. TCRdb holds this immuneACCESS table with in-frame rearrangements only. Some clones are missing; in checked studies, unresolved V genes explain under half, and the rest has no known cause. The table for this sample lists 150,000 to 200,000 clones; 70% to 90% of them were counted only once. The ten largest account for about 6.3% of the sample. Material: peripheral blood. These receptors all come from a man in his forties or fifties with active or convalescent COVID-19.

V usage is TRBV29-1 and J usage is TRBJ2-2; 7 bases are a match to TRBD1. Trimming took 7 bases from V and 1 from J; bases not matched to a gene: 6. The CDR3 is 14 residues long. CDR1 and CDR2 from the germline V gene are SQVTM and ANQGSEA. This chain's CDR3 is CSARRDRNTGELFF. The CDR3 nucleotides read TGCAGCGCCCGCCGGGACAGGAACACCGGGGAGCTGTTTTTT.

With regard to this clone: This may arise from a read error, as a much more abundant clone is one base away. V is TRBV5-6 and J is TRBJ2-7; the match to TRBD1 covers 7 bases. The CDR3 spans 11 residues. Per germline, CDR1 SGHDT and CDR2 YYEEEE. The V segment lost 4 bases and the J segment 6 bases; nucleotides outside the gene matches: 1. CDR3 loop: CASSDRVEQYF. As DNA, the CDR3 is TGTGCCAGCAGCGACAGGGTCGAGCAGTACTTC.

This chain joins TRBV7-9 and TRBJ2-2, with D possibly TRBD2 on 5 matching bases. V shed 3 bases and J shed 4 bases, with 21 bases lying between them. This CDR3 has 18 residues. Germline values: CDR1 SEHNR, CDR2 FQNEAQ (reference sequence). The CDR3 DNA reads TGTGCCAGCAGCTTCCGGGTAGGCGGCGGGTCGAGCACCGGGGAGCTGTTTTTT. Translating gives CASSFRVGGGSSTGELFF.

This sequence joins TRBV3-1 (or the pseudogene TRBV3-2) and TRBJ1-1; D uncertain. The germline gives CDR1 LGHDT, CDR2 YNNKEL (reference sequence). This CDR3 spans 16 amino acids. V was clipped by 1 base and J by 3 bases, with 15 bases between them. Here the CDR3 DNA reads TGTGCCAGCAGCCAAGGGATCGGGGTATATTACACTGAAGCTTTCTTT. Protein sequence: CASSQGIGVYYTEAFF.

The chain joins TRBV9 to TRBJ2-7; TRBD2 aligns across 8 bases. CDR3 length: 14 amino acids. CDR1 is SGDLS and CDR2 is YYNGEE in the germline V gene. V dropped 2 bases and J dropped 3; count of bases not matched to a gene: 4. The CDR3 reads CASSVSGGFYEQYF. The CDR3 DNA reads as TGTGCCAGCAGCGTTTCGGGAGGGTTCTACGAGCAGTACTTC.

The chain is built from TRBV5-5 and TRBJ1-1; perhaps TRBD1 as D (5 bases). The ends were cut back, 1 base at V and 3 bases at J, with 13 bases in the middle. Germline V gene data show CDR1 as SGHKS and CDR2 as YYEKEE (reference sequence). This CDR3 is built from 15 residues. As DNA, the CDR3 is TGTGCCAGCAGCTTGAGGTGGGCCAGGGACACTGAAGCTTTCTTT. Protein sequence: CASSLRWARDTEAFF. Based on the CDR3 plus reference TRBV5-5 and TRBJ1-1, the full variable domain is DAGVTQSPTHLIKTRGQQVTLRCSPISGHKSVSWYQQVLGQGPQFIFQYYEKEERGRGNFPDRFSARQFPNYSSELNVNALLLGDSALYLCASSLRWARDTEAFFGQGTRLTVV.

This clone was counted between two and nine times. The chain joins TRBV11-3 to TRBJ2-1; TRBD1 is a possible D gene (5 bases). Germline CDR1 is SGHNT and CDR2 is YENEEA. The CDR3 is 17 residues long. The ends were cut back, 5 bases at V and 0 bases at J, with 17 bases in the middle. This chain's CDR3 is CASSPFRTGRSYNEQFF. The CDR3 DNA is TGTGCCAGCAGCCCCTTCCGAACAGGACGCTCCTACAATGAGCAGTTCTTC. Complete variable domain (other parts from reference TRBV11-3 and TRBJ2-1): EAGVVQSPRYKIIEKKQPVAFWCNPISGHNTLYWYLQNLGQGPELLIRYENEEAVDDSQLPKDRFSAERLKGVDSTLKIQPAELGDSAVYLCASSPFRTGRSYNEQFFGPGTRLTVL.

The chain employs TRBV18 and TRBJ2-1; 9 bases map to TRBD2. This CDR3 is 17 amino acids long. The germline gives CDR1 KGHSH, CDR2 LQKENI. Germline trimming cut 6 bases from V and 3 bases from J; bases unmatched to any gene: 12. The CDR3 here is CASSLLPLAGHYNEQFF. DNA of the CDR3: TGTGCCAGCTCCCTTCTTCCTCTAGCGGGACACTACAATGAGCAGTTCTTC.

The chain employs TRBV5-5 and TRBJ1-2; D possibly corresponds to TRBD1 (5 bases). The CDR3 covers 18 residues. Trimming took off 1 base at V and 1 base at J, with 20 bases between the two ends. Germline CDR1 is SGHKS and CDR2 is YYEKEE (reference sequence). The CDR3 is CASSLSRRETALNYGYTF. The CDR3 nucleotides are TGTGCCAGCAGCTTGTCCCGACGTGAGACAGCACTTAACTATGGCTACACCTTC.

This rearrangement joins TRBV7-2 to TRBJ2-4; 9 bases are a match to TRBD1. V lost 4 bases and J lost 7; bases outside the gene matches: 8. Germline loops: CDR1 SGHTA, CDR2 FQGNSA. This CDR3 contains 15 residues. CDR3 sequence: CASSSRGQGGNIQYF. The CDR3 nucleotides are TGTGCCAGCAGCTCAAGGGGACAGGGCGGGAACATTCAGTACTTC. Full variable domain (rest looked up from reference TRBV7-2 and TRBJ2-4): GAGVSQSPSNKVTEKGKDVELRCDPISGHTALYWYRQSLGQGLEFLIYFQGNSAPDKSGLPSDRFSAERTGGSVSTLTIQRTQQEDSAVYLCASSSRGQGGNIQYFGAGTRLSVL.

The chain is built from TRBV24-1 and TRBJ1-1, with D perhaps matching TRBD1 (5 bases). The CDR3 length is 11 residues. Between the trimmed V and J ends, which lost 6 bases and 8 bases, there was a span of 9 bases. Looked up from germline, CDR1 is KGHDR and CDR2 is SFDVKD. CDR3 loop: CATSSGLEAFF. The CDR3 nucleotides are TGTGCCACCAGTTCAGGGTTAGAAGCTTTCTTT.

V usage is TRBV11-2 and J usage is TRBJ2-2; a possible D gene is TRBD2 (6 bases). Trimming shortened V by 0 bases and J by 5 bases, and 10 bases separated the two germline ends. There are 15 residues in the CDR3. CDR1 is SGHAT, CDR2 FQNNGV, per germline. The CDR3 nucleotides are TGTGCCAGCAGCTTAGATCGGGGGAGGACCGGGGAGCTGTTTTTT. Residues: CASSLDRGRTGELFF.

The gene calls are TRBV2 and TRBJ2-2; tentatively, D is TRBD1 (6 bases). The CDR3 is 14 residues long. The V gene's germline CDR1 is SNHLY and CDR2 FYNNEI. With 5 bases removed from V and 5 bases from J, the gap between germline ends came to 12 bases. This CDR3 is CASSQGKLTGELFF. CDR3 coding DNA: TGTGCCAGCAGTCAGGGGAAATTGACCGGGGAGCTGTTTTTT.

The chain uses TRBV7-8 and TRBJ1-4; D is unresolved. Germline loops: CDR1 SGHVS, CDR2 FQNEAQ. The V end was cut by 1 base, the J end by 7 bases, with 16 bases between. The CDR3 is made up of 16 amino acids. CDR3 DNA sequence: TGTGCCAGCAGCTTAGATCTGAGGCAGGCGGGTGAAAAACTGTTTTTT. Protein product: CASSLDLRQAGEKLFF.

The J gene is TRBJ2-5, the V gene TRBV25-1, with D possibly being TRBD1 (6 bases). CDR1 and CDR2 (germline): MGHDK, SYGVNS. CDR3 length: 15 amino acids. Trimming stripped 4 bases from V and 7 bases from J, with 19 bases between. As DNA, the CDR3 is TGTGCCAGCAGTGCGTCAACAGGGTCAACTGGGACCCAGTACTTC. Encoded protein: CASSASTGSTGTQYF. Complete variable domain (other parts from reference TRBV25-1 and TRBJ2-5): EADIYQTPRYLVIGTGKKITLECSQTMGHDKMYWYQQDPGMELHLIHYSYGVNSTEKGDLSSESTVSRIRTEHFPLTLESARPSHTSQYLCASSASTGSTGTQYFGPGTRLLVL.

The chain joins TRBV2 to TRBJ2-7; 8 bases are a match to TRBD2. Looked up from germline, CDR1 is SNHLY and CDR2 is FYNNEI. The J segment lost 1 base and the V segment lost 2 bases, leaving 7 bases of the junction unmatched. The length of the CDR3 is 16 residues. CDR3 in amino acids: CASSEPGLAVSYEQYF. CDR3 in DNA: TGTGCCAGCAGTGAACCTGGACTAGCTGTTTCCTACGAGCAGTACTTC.

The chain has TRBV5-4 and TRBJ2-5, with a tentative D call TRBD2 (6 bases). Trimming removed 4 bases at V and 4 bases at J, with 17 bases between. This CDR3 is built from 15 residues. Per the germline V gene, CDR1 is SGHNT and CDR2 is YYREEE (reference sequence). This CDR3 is CASSPRQGGVETQYF. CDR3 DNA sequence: TGTGCCAGCAGCCCCAGGCAGGGAGGAGTAGAGACCCAGTACTTC.

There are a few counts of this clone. The CDR3 DNA is TGTGCCAGCAGCCGCTCCGCAGGGGGCGCCGGGGTTAGTGAAGCTTTCTTT. Its protein is CASSRSAGGAGVSEAFF. V is TRBV3-1 (or the pseudogene TRBV3-2) and J is TRBJ1-1; 8 bases match TRBD1. With 4 bases clipped from V and 7 bases from J, the junction kept 17 bases outside the gene matches. The CDR3 runs 17 residues. Germline values: CDR1 LGHDT, CDR2 YNNKEL (reference sequence).